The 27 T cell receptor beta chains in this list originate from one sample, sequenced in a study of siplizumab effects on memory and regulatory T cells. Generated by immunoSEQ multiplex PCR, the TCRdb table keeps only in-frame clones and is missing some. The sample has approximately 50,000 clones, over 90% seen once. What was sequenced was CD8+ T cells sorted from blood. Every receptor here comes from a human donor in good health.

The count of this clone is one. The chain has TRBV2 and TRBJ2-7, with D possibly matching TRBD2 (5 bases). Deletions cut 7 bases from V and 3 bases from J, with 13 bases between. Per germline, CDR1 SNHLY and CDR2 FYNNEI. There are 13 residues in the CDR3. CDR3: CASTPRGIYEQYF. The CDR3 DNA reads TGTGCCAGCACCCCCCGGGGTATCTACGAGCAGTACTTC.

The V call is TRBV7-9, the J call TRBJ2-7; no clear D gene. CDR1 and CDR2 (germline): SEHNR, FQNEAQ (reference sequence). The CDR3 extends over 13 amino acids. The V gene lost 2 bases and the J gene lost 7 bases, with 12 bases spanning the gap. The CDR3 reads CASSLMGSEEQYF. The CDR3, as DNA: TGTGCCAGCAGCTTAATGGGGTCGGAGGAGCAGTACTTC.

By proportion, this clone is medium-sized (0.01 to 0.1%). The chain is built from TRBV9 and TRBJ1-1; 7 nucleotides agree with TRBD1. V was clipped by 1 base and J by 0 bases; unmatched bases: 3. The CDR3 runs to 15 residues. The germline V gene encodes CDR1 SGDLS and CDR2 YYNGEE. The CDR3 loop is CASSVYGQVNTEAFF. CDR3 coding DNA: TGTGCCAGCAGCGTATATGGACAGGTGAACACTGAAGCTTTCTTT.

The CDR3 coding sequence is TGTGCCAGCAGCGTGACCGGGAGTACCGCAGATACGCAGTATTTT. Translation: CASSVTGSTADTQYF. The V gene is TRBV9, the J gene TRBJ2-3; D is perhaps TRBD2 (6 bases). V was trimmed by 2 bases and J by 4 bases, leaving 14 bases between them. Germline V gene data show CDR1 as SGDLS and CDR2 as YYNGEE. The CDR3 is 15 amino acids.

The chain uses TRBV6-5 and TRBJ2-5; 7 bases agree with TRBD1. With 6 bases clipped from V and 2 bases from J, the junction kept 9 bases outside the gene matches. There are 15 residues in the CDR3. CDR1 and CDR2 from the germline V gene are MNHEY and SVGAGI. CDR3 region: CASRPTGKPQETQYF. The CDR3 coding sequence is TGTGCCAGCAGACCGACAGGGAAGCCACAAGAGACCCAGTACTTC.

DNA of the CDR3: TGTGCCACCAGCAGAGGCTCTTCAGGGACGGCCCAAGAGACCCAGTACTTC. Residues: CATSRGSSGTAQETQYF. V is TRBV15 and J is TRBJ2-5, with D perhaps assigned TRBD1 or TRBD2 (5 bases each). V shed 1 base and J shed 1 base, with 16 bases lying between them. The germline CDR1 and CDR2 sequences are LNHNV and YYDKDF (reference sequence). The CDR3 consists of 17 residues.

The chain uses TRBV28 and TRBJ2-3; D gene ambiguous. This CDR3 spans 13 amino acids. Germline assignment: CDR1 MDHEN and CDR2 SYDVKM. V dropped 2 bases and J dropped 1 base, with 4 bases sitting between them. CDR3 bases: TGTGCCAGCAGTTTAGGTGGCACAGATACGCAGTATTTT. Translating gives CASSLGGTDTQYF.

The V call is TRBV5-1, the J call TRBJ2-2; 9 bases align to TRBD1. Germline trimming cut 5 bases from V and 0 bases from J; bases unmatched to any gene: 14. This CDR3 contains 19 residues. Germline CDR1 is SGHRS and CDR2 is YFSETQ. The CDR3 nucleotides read TGCGCCAGCAGTTCCGAAGGGACAGGGATGGCGTCGAACACCGGGGAGCTGTTTTTT. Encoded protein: CASSSEGTGMASNTGELFF. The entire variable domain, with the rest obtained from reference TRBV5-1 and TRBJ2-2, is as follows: KAGVTQTPRYLIKTRGQQVTLSCSPISGHRSVSWYQQTPGQGLQFLFEYFSETQRNKGNFPGRFSGRQFSNSRSEMNVSTLELGDSALYLCASSSEGTGMASNTGELFFGEGSRLTVL.

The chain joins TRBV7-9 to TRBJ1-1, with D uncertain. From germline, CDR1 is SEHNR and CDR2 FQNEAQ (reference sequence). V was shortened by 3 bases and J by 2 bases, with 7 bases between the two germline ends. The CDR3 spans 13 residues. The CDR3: CASSLELNTEAFF. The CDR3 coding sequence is TGTGCCAGCAGCTTGGAACTCAACACTGAAGCTTTCTTT.

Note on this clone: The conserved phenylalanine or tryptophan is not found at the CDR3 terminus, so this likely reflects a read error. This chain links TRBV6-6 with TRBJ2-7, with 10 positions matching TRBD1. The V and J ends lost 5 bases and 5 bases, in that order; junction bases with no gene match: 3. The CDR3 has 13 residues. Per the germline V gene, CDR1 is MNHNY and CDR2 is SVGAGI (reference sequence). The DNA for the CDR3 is TGTGCCAGCAGTGGACAGGGGGTGAACGAGCAGTACCTC. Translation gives CASSGQGVNEQYL.

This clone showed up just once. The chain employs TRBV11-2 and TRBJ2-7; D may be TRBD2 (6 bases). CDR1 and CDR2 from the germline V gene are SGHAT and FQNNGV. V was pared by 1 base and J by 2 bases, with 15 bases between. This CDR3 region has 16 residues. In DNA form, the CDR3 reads TGTGCCAGCAGCTTAGCGCGCGGGACGGACCCCTACGAGCAGTACTTC. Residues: CASSLARGTDPYEQYF.

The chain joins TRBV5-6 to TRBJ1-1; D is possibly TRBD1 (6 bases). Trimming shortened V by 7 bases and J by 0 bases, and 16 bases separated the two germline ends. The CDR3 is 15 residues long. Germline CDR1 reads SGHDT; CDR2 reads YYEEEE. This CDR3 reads CASREGGALNTEAFF. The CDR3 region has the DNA TGTGCCAGCCGAGAGGGGGGAGCCCTGAACACTGAAGCTTTCTTT.

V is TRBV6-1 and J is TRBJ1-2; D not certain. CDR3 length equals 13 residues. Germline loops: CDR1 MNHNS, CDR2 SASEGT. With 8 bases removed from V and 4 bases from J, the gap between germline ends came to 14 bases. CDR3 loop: CASLKILRYGYTF. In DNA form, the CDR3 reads TGTGCCAGCCTAAAAATACTCCGCTATGGCTACACCTTC.

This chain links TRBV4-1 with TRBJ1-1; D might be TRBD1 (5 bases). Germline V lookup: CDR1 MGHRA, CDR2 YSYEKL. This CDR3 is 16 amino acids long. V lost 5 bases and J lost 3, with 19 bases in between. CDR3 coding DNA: TGCGCCAGCAGCTTAAACCGCTGGGGCGGTGACACTGAAGCTTTCTTT. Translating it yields CASSLNRWGGDTEAFF.

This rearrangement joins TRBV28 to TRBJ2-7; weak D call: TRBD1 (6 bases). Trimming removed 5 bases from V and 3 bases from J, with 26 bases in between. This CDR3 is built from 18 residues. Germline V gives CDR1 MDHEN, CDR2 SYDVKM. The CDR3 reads CASSDRPSIGSYYYEQYF. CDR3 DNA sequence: TGTGCCAGCAGTGACAGGCCCTCAATAGGTTCCTACTACTACGAGCAGTACTTC.

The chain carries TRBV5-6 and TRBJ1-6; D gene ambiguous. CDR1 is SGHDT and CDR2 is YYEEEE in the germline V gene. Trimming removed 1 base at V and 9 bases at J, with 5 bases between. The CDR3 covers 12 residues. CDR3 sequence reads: CASSLFLSPLHF. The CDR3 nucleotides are TGTGCCAGCAGCTTGTTTCTTTCACCCCTCCACTTT.

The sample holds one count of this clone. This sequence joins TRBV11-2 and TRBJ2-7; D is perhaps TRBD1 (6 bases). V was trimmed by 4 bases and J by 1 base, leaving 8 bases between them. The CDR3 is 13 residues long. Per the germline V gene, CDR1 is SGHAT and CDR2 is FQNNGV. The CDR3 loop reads CASSSQGSYEQYF. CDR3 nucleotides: TGTGCCAGCAGCTCCCAGGGGTCCTACGAGCAGTACTTC.

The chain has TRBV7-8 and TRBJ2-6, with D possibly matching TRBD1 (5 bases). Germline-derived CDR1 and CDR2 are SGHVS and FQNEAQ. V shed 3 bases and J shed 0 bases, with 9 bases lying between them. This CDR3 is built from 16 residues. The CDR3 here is CASSFRQISGANVLTF. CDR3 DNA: TGTGCCAGCAGCTTTAGACAGATCTCTGGGGCCAACGTCCTGACTTTC.

In DNA form, the CDR3 reads TGTGCCACCAGCAGAGAGGTCTCTGGGGCCAACGTCCTGACTTTC. Translated, it gives CATSREVSGANVLTF. The V gene is TRBV15, the J gene TRBJ2-6; no clear D gene. Germline CDR1 and CDR2: LNHNV and YYDKDF (reference sequence). Trimming took 0 bases from V and 0 from J, leaving 3 bases between them. The CDR3 runs to 15 residues.

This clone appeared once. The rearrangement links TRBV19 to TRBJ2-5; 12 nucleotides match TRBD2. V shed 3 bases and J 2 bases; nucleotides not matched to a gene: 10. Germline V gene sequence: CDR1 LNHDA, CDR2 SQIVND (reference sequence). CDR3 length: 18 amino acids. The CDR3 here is CASSILTSGRTGQETQYF. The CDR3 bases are TGTGCCAGTAGTATCTTAACTAGCGGGAGGACGGGACAAGAGACCCAGTACTTC.

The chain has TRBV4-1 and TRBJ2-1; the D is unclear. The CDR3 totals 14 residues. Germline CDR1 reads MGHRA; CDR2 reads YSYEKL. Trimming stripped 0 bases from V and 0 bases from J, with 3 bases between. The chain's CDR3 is CASSQESSYNEQFF. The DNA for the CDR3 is TGCGCCAGCAGCCAAGAAAGCTCCTACAATGAGCAGTTCTTC.

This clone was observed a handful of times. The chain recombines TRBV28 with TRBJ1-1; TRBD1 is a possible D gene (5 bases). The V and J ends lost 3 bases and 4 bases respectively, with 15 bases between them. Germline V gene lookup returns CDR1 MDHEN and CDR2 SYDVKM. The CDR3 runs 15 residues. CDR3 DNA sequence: TGTGCCAGCAGTTTTGCAGGGTTAGGTGCCACTGAAGCTTTCTTT. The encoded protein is CASSFAGLGATEAFF.

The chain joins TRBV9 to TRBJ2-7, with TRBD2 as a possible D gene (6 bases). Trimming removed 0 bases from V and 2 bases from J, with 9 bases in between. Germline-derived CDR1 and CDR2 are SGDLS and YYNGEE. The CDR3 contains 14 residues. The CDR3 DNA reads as TGTGCCAGCAGCGTAGGGTGGGGGGCCTACGAGCAGTACTTC. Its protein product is CASSVGWGAYEQYF.

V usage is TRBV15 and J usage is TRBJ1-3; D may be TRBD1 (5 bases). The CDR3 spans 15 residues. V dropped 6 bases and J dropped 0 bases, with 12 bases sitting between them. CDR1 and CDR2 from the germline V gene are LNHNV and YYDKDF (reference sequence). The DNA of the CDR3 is TGTGCCACCAGACCGGGACGGGTCTCTGGAAACACCATATATTTT. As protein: CATRPGRVSGNTIYF.

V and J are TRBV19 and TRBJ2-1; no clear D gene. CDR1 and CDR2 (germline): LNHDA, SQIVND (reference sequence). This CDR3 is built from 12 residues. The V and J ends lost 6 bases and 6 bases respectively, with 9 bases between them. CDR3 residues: CASSLGPNEQFF. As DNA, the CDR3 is TGTGCCAGTAGCCTCGGACCCAATGAGCAGTTCTTC.

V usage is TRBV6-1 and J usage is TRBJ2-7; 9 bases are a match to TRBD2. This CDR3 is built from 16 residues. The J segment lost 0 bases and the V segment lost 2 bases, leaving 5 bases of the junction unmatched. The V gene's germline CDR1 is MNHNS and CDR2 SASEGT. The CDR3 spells CASSERLAGYSYEQYF. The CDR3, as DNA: TGTGCCAGCAGTGAAAGGCTAGCGGGGTACTCCTACGAGCAGTACTTC.

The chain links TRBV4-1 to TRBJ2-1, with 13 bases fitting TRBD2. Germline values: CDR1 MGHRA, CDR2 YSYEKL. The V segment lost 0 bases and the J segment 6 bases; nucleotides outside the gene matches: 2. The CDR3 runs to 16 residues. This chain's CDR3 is CASSQDGLAGVNEQFF. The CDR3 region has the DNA TGCGCCAGCAGCCAAGACGGACTAGCGGGAGTCAATGAGCAGTTCTTC.